This TCR beta chain came from a study of beta chain features in type 1 diabetes (dated by TCRdb to the late 2010s). As for the study more broadly: Mean age, gender distribution, total cell number and subset yield did not differ between patients and healthy donors. Whereas all 28 donors provided naive and central memory subsets, regulatory and stem cell-like memory subsets were isolated from just 8 patients and roughly 8 healthy donors. Across all samples, 107,917,701 sorted cells were examined, and cell number per subset correlated strongly with RNA yield. In the study, TCRB repertoires of sorted circulating CD4+ T cell subsets from recently diagnosed type 1 diabetes patients were compared with those of matched healthy donors. On the study overall, not on this receptor specifically: PCR might favor shorter templates, but patient and control samples were amplified and corrected together, so any skew would affect both groups equally. Patients with type 1 diabetes made fewer insertions and deleted more nucleotides at VDJ recombination sites, implying thymic rearrangement abnormalities. HLA sub-analyses involved small numbers of individuals, so any influence of HLA type on TCRB rearrangement remained unresolved. Sequencing cDNA rather than genomic DNA could over-represent highly expressing activated cells, although activation and CD3 levels did not differ between groups. A moderate but significant shortening of TCRB CDR3 length was observed in type 1 diabetes patients in all four CD4+ subsets. The naive, central memory and regulatory TCRB repertoires appeared to resemble one another more closely among patients than among healthy donors.

This clone was counted once. Its cognate antigen has yet to be identified. There are no base qualities to consult, and no much larger clone falls within one base. From each donor, a single peripheral blood sample of around 0.12 L on average was drawn into heparinised tubes. A BD FACSAria II was used to sort naive, central memory, regulatory and stem cell-like memory CD4+ T cells with a panel that included CD45RO, CCR7, CD25, CD127, CD95 and CD27. Every sorted population had a purity above 98%. PBMCs were isolated right away by Lymphoprep density gradient centrifugation and were stained directly, without culture. To minimize batch effects, samples were stained and sorted in pairs, one healthy donor with one patient per experiment. The High Capacity cDNA Reverse Transcription Kit was used to reverse transcribe all of the isolated RNA, meaning that expressed TCRB transcripts were what got sequenced. Deep immunoSEQ sequencing was applied to naive, central memory and regulatory T cell samples, giving an average of roughly 3.5 million total reads per sample. After sorted cells were lysed in RLT buffer, RNA was extracted with DNase-treated RNeasy Micro or Mini kits, with the choice depending on cell number. To prevent cross-contamination, each cell subset was processed individually, whereas patient and healthy donor samples were processed jointly. Using the immunoSEQ multiplex PCR, TCRB sequences were amplified from cDNA into 87-bp fragments spanning the CDR3 region. Amplicons were sequenced on the Illumina HiSeq platform. The original pipeline was this. PCR bias was corrected computationally using synthetic template baselines, and reads within Hamming distance 2 were collapsed, with unmergeable singletons discarded. Reads were aligned against IMGT so that V, D and J genes, CDR3 length and insertions or deletions at six rearrangement sites could be assigned. Clonotype counts were normalized to sorted cell number within each subset before computing true diversity and Gini coefficients with the tcR R package. The overlap coefficient, calculated on TCRB nucleotide sequences, was used to quantify repertoire sharing. Out-of-frame TCRB sequences from naive cells were analyzed as a proxy for the pre-selection repertoire. The table comes from immuneACCESS by way of TCRdb, which keeps in-frame sequences with V and J called. Part of the clones is missing from these tables; in studies checked, under half for an unresolved V gene and the rest for unknown reasons. D and trimming come from the DNA, and the V and J calls and clone size come from that table. Here the sample has about 620,000 clones; about 14% occur a single time. 0.093% of the sample goes to the ten largest clones.

This receptor was identified in a young man in good health. The sample taken for sequencing was naive CD4+ T cells from blood. The intended sense of this specimen's cell subset or site label: true naive CD4+ T cells.

In nucleotides, the sequence is TGTGCCAGCGACGATCTCTACACGGGCCCTGAAGCTTTCTTT. It codes for CASDDLYTGPEAFF. This chain joins TRBV7-2 to TRBJ1-1, with the D segment identity uncertain. The germline V gene encodes CDR1 SGHTA and CDR2 FQGNSA. Trimming costs V 8 bases and J 6 bases, and their ends lie 19 bases apart. Measured from the cysteine to the phenylalanine, the CDR3 is 14 residues long. The kept DNA is CDR3 alone, 42 bases in frame from the first base.